The sequence of this T cell receptor beta chain was determined in a study of T cells in women clearing cervical HPV infection. The wider study: Controls gave blood once infection was undetectable; cases at lesion identification. Findings of the study overall: Cases carried less TRBV6-7 than controls: about 0.1% versus 0.15%.

The protocol was immunoSEQ multiplex PCR, while the TCRdb copy is restricted to in-frame clones and leaves out a portion. The clone table shows tens of thousands of clones, with the ten largest holding approximately 5.6%. With regard to this clone: Its matching antigen is unknown. Read coverage stops 3 residues before the CDR3 terminus; the germline J gene supplies the remainder.

V lost 3 bases to trimming and J lost 5 bases; unmatched junction nucleotides: 4. Looked up from germline, CDR1 is SGHDT and CDR2 is YYEEEE. The CDR3 sequence is 13 residues long. The chain is built from TRBV5-6 and TRBJ2-5, with 7 positions matching TRBD2. This receptor was identified in a woman between 18 and 69 years old with a cervical HPV16 infection that either progressed to CIN3+ or cleared (not recorded which). Source material: blood buffy coat. CDR3 protein: CASSSGLRETQYF. The sequenced CDR3 bases are TGTGCCAGCAGCTCGGGACTAAGGGAGACC.